Following are 5 T cell receptor beta chains from one sample sequenced in a study of OX40 agonist ivuxolimab in advanced cancers. Sequenced by immunoSEQ multiplex PCR; TCRdb stores in-frame clones only, minus some. This table holds about 64,000 clones, 88% found once. Sequencing was performed on CD4+ or CD8+ T cells sorted from blood, taken in a trial of the OX40 agonist ivuxolimab. These receptors all stem from an adult with an advanced solid tumor such as melanoma, head and neck, liver or kidney cancer.

The rearrangement uses TRBV5-1 and TRBJ1-1, with a weak D call TRBD1 (5 bases). V was pared by 2 bases and J by 4 bases, with 15 bases between. Germline values: CDR1 SGHRS, CDR2 YFSETQ. The length of the CDR3 is 15 residues. The CDR3 coding sequence is TGCGCCAGCAGCTTAACTGGGGCTGGGAGCACTGAAGCTTTCTTT. Protein product: CASSLTGAGSTEAFF.

V and J are TRBV7-9 and TRBJ1-5, with D possibly TRBD1 on 6 matching bases. The CDR3 spans 15 residues. The germline V gene encodes CDR1 SEHNR and CDR2 FQNEAQ (reference sequence). Trimming took off 2 bases at V and 2 bases at J, with 10 bases between the two ends. The CDR3 DNA sequence: TGTGCCAGCAGCTTATCGGGGGCTGGCAATCAGCCCCAGCATTTT. Its translation is CASSLSGAGNQPQHF.

The chain is built from TRBV11-2 and TRBJ1-1, with unresolved D. The CDR3 length is 14 residues. Trimming stripped 0 bases from V and 1 base from J, with 6 bases between. Per the germline V gene, CDR1 is SGHAT and CDR2 is FQNNGV. The CDR3 DNA sequence: TGTGCCAGCAGCTTAGACCGGTGGAACACTGAAGCTTTCTTT. Its translation is CASSLDRWNTEAFF. Filled out from reference TRBV11-2 and TRBJ1-1, the complete variable domain reads EAGVAQSPRYKIIEKRQSVAFWCNPISGHATLYWYQQILGQGPKLLIQFQNNGVVDDSQLPKDRFSAERLKGVDSTLKIQPAKLEDSAVYLCASSLDRWNTEAFFGQGTRLTVV.

CDR3 protein: CASRVGPRDTGELFF. CDR3 nucleotide sequence: TGCGCCAGCAGGGTAGGGCCTAGGGACACCGGGGAGCTGTTTTTT. This sequence joins TRBV5-1 and TRBJ2-2, with no clear D. Trimming removed 5 bases at V and 3 bases at J, with 14 bases between. CDR3 length: 15 residues. The V gene's germline CDR1 is SGHRS and CDR2 YFSETQ. Complete variable domain (other parts from reference TRBV5-1 and TRBJ2-2): KAGVTQTPRYLIKTRGQQVTLSCSPISGHRSVSWYQQTPGQGLQFLFEYFSETQRNKGNFPGRFSGRQFSNSRSEMNVSTLELGDSALYLCASRVGPRDTGELFFGEGSRLTVL.

The chain employs TRBV5-1 and TRBJ1-1; D gene uncertain. The germline V gene encodes CDR1 SGHRS and CDR2 YFSETQ. The CDR3 covers 13 residues. V lost 2 bases and J 1 base, leaving 6 bases between the germline ends. The CDR3: CASSFNRNTEAFF. CDR3 nucleotide sequence: TGCGCCAGCAGCTTCAACAGGAACACTGAAGCTTTCTTT.